A single sample gave rise to the 15 T cell receptor beta chains below, sequenced in a study of blood T cell repertoires in COVID-19. Method: immunoSEQ multiplex PCR; TCRdb's copy keeps in-frame clones and lacks some. The sample has around 200,000 clones; under 85% are singletons. The sequenced sample was peripheral blood. The receptors were gathered from a woman aged 35 to 49 with acute or convalescent COVID-19.

The rearrangement uses TRBV3-1 (or the pseudogene TRBV3-2) and TRBJ2-7; TRBD2 matches at 8 bases. Germline CDR1 LGHDT, CDR2 YNNKEL (reference sequence). With 1 base clipped from V and 2 bases from J, the junction kept 4 bases outside the gene matches. The CDR3 is made up of 15 amino acids. The CDR3 here is CASSQVGLGTYEQYF. CDR3 in DNA: TGTGCCAGCAGCCAAGTGGGACTAGGTACCTACGAGCAGTACTTC.

This chain connects TRBV2 to TRBJ2-5; 9 bases match TRBD2. This CDR3 has 15 residues. Per the germline V gene, CDR1 is SNHLY and CDR2 is FYNNEI. The trim removed 11 bases at V and 2 bases at J, leaving 12 bases unmatched. The CDR3 loop is CAGNSLAGGQETQYF. CDR3 coding DNA: TGTGCCGGGAACTCACTAGCGGGCGGACAAGAGACCCAGTACTTC.

This chain links TRBV6-1 with TRBJ2-2; 10 bases match TRBD2. The germline V gene has CDR1 MNHNS and CDR2 SASEGT. Unmatched junction bases numbered 13, after V lost 4 bases and J lost 5 bases. This CDR3 spans 18 amino acids. The CDR3 DNA sequence: TGTGCCAGCAGTGTCCGTAGGGCTAGCGGGGGATATACCGGGGAGCTGTTTTTT. It encodes CASSVRRASGGYTGELFF.

V gene TRBV27 combines with J gene TRBJ2-7, with a weak D call TRBD2 (5 bases). The germline CDR1 and CDR2 sequences are MNHEY and SMNVEV (reference sequence). Trimming took off 3 bases at V and 2 bases at J, with 11 bases between the two ends. CDR3 size: 14 residues. The CDR3 DNA sequence: TGTGCCAGCAGTTTCGTAACAGCGGCCTACGAGCAGTACTTC. This codes for CASSFVTAAYEQYF.

The chain carries TRBV7-9 and TRBJ1-2; D remains ambiguous. CDR1 and CDR2 (germline): SEHNR, FQNEAQ (reference sequence). V was pared by 5 bases and J by 7 bases, with 14 bases between. This CDR3 has 13 residues. The CDR3 DNA sequence: TGTGCCAGCAGCCCCGATTCCGCCAGTGGCTACACCTTC. The encoded protein is CASSPDSASGYTF.

The chain recombines TRBV10-3 with TRBJ2-4; the D gene is possibly TRBD2 (7 bases). V was cut by 3 bases and J by 8 bases, with 17 bases left in between. The germline gives CDR1 ENHRY, CDR2 SYGVKD. This CDR3 comprises 15 residues. CDR3: CAISEGLRGRDIQYF. The CDR3 DNA follows: TGTGCCATCAGTGAAGGCCTGAGGGGGAGGGACATTCAGTACTTC.

The genes are TRBV2 and TRBJ1-5, with D possibly being TRBD1 (6 bases). V was trimmed by 5 bases and J by 0 bases, leaving 17 bases between them. This CDR3 spans 17 amino acids. Germline V CDR1 and CDR2: SNHLY, FYNNEI. The CDR3 DNA sequence: TGTGCCAGCAGTTCCGGGACACACAGCAATAGCAATCAGCCCCAGCATTTT. This codes for CASSSGTHSNSNQPQHF.

The genes are TRBV25-1 and TRBJ2-1; 13 positions agree with TRBD2. The J segment lost 10 bases and the V segment lost 5 bases, leaving 8 bases of the junction unmatched. Germline loops: CDR1 MGHDK, CDR2 SYGVNS. CDR3 length equals 15 residues. The CDR3 here is CASSRGTSGVGEQFF. DNA for the CDR3: TGTGCCAGCAGTAGGGGGACTAGCGGGGTGGGAGAGCAGTTCTTC.

The rearrangement uses TRBV6-4 and TRBJ1-3, with 8 bases aligning to TRBD1. The CDR3 totals 17 residues. From germline, CDR1 is MRHNA and CDR2 SNTAGT. Trimming took 6 bases from V and 13 from J; bases not matched to a gene: 23. CDR3 residues: CASRVRGMTGAAYRIYF. CDR3 coding DNA: TGTGCCAGCAGGGTTCGGGGAATGACAGGGGCCGCCTACAGAATATATTTT.

The chain employs TRBV28 and TRBJ2-4; no firm D call. There are 15 residues in the CDR3. CDR1 and CDR2 (germline): MDHEN, SYDVKM. Trimming cost V 4 bases and J 0 bases, with 10 bases left between them. The CDR3 nucleotides are TGTGCCAGCAGTTACGCGACTGCAGCCAAAAACATTCAGTACTTC. Translated: CASSYATAAKNIQYF.

The chain's CDR3 is CASSTGLAGYEQYF. The DNA of the CDR3 is TGTGCCAGCAGCACGGGACTAGCGGGATACGAGCAGTACTTC. The rearrangement links TRBV7-2 to TRBJ2-7; 13 nucleotides agree with TRBD2. V shed 5 bases, J shed 4 bases, and the junction held 2 bases outside the gene matches. The germline V gene encodes CDR1 SGHTA and CDR2 FQGNSA. CDR3 length: 14 amino acids.

The chain employs TRBV3-1 (or the pseudogene TRBV3-2) and TRBJ1-3, with 9 bases matching TRBD1. Looked up from germline, CDR1 is LGHDT and CDR2 is YNNKEL (reference sequence). Trimming took 4 bases from V and 3 from J; bases not matched to a gene: 16. CDR3 length: 19 amino acids. The CDR3 DNA reads TGTGCCAGCAGCCCAGGGACAGGGATCGGCTGGAGTGATGGAAACACCATATATTTT. Translated: CASSPGTGIGWSDGNTIYF.

The V and J genes are TRBV28 and TRBJ2-7; TRBD2 aligns across 9 bases. Losses at the gene ends were 3 bases for V and 2 bases for J; bases not matched to a gene: 8. Germline CDR1 MDHEN, CDR2 SYDVKM. The CDR3 has 16 residues. CDR3 bases: TGTGCCAGCAGTTTTGGCGGGGGGGTAGGAGCCTACGAGCAGTACTTC. Protein: CASSFGGGVGAYEQYF. Full variable domain (rest looked up from reference TRBV28 and TRBJ2-7): DVKVTQSSRYLVKRTGEKVFLECVQDMDHENMFWYRQDPGLGLRLIYFSYDVKMKEKGDIPEGYSVSREKKERFSLILESASTNQTSMYLCASSFGGGVGAYEQYFGPGTRLTVT.

The rearrangement links TRBV2 to TRBJ1-5; 8 nucleotides align to TRBD1. J lost 1 base, V lost 3 bases, and 5 bases had no gene match. CDR1 SNHLY and CDR2 FYNNEI come from the germline V gene. The CDR3 covers 16 residues. CDR3 loop: CASSDGQGASNQPQHF. CDR3 nucleotide sequence: TGTGCCAGCAGTGACGGGCAGGGGGCGAGCAATCAGCCCCAGCATTTT.

V and J are TRBV5-4 and TRBJ2-5, with TRBD2 identical over 10 bases. Germline CDR1 and CDR2: SGHNT and YYREEE (reference sequence). The CDR3 consists of 18 residues. J gave up 0 bases and V 1 base, and 9 bases lay outside the gene matches. CDR3 nucleotide sequence: TGTGCCAGCAGCTTGTTGTCCGGGACTAGCGTGTACCAAGAGACCCAGTACTTC. This codes for CASSLLSGTSVYQETQYF.